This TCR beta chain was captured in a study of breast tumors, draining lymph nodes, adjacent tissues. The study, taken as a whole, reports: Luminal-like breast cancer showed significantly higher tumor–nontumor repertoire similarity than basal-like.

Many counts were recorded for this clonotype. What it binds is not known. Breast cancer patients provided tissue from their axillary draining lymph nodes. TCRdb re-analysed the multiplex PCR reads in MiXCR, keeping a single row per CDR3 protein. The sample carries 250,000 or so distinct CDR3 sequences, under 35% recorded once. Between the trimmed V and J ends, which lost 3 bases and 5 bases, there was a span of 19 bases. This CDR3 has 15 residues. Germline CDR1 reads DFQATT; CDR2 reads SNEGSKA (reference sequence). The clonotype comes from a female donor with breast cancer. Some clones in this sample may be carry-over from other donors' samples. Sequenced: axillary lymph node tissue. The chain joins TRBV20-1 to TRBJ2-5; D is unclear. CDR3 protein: CSASGSEQKSETQYF. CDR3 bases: TGCAGTGCTAGCGGTTCTGAACAGAAATCGGAGACCCAGTACTTC.